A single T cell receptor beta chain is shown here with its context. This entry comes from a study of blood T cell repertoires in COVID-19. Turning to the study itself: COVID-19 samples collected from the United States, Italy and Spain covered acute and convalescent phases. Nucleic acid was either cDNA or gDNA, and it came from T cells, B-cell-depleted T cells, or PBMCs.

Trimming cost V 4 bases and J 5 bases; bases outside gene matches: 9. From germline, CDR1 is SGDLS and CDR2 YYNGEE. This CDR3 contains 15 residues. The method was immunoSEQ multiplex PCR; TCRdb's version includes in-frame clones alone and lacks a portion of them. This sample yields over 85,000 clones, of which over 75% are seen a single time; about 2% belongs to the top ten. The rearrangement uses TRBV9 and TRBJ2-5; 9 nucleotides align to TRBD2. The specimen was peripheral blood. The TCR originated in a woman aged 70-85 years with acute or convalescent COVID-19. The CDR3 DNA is TGTGCCAGCAGCCCCAGCGGGGGGATGCGGGAGACCCAGTACTTC. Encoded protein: CASSPSGGMRETQYF. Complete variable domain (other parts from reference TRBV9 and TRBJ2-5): DSGVTQTPKHLITATGQRVTLRCSPRSGDLSVYWYQQSLDQGLQFLIQYYNGEERAKGNILERFSAQQFPDLHSELNLSSLELGDSALYFCASSPSGGMRETQYFGPGTRLLVL.